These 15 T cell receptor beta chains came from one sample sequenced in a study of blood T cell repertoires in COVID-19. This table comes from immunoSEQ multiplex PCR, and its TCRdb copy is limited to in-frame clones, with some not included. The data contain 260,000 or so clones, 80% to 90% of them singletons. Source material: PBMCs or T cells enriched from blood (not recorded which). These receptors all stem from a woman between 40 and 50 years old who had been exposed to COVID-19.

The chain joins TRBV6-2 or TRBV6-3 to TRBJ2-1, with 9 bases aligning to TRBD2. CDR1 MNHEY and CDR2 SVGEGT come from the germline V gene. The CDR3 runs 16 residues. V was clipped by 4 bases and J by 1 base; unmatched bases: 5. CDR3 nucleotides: TGTGCCAGCAGTTCCGCGGGGGGGGGATCCTACAATGAGCAGTTCTTC. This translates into CASSSAGGGSYNEQFF.

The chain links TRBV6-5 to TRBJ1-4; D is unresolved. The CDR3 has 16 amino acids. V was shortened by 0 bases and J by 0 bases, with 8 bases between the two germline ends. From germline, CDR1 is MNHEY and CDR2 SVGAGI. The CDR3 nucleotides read TGTGCCAGCAGTTACTCTTCGGGTGCAACTAATGAAAAACTGTTTTTT. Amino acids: CASSYSSGATNEKLFF.

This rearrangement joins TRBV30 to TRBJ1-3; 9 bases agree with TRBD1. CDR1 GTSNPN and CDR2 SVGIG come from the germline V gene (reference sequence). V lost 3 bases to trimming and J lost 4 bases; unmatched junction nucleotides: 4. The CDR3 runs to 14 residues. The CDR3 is CAWRKQGAGNTIYF. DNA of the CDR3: TGTGCCTGGAGGAAACAGGGGGCGGGAAACACCATATATTTT.

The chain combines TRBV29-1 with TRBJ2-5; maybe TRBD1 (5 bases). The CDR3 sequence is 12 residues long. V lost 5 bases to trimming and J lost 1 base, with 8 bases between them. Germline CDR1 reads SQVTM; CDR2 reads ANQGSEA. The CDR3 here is CSVRGSQETQYF. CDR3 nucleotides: TGCAGCGTTAGGGGATCCCAAGAGACCCAGTACTTC.

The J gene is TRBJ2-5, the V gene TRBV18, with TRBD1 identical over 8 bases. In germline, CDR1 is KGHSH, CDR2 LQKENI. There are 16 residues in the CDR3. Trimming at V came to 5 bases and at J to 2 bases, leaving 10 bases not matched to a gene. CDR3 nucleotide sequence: TGTGCCAGCTCAAGGGAGACAGGGGCGTATCAAGAGACCCAGTACTTC. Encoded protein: CASSRETGAYQETQYF.

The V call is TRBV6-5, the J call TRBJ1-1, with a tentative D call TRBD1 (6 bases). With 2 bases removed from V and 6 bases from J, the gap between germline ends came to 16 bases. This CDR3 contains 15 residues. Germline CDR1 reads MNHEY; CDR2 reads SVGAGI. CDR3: CASSYPPGHIAEAFF. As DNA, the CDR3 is TGTGCCAGCAGTTACCCTCCGGGACATATCGCTGAAGCTTTCTTT.

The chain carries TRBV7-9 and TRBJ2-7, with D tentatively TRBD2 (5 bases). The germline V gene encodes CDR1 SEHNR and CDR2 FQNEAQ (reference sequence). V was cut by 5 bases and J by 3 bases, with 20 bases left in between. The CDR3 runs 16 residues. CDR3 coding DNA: TGTGCCAGCAGCCCATCGAGAGGAGGCCCCGACTACGAGCAGTACTTC. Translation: CASSPSRGGPDYEQYF.

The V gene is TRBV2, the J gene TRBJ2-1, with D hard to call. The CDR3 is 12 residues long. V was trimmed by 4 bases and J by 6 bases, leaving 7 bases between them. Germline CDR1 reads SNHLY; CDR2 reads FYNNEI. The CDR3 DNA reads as TGTGCCAGCAGTGTGTCGTCCAATGAGCAGTTCTTC. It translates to CASSVSSNEQFF.

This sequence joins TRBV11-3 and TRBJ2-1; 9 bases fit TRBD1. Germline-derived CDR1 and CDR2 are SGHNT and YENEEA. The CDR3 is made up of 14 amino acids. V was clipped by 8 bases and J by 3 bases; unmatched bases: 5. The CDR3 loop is CASGRDRDYNEQFF. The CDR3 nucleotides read TGTGCCAGCGGGAGGGACAGGGACTACAATGAGCAGTTCTTC.

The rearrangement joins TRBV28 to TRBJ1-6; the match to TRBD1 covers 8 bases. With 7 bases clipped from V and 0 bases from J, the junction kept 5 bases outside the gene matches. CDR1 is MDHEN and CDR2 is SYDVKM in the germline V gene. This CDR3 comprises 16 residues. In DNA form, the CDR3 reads TGTGCCAGCACCCCCGACAGGGGCTCCTATAATTCACCCCTCCACTTT. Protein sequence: CASTPDRGSYNSPLHF.

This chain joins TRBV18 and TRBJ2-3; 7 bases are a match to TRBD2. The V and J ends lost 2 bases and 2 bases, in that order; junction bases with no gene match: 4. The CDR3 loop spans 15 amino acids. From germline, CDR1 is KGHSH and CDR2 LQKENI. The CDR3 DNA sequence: TGTGCCAGCTCACCAGCGGGGGAACCCACAGATACGCAGTATTTT. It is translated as CASSPAGEPTDTQYF.

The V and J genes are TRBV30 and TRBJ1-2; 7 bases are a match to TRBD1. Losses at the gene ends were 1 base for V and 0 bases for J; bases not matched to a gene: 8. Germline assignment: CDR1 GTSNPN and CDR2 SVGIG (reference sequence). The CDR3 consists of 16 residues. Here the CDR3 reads CAWSGYRDRANYGYTF. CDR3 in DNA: TGTGCCTGGAGTGGCTACCGGGACAGAGCTAACTATGGCTACACCTTC.

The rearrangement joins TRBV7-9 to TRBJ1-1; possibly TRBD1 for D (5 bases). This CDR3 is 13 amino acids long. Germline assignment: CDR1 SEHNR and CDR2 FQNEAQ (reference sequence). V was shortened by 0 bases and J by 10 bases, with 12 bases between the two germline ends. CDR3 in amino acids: CASSLAGGNGAFF. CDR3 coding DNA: TGTGCCAGCAGCTTAGCTGGGGGGAACGGAGCTTTCTTT. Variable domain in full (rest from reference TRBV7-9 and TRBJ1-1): DTGVSQNPRHKITKRGQNVTFRCDPISEHNRLYWYRQTLGQGPEFLTYFQNEAQLEKSRLLSDRFSAERPKGSFSTLEIQRTEQGDSAMYLCASSLAGGNGAFFGQGTRLTVV.

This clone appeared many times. The chain's CDR3 is CASSQGTGIYGYTF. The CDR3 DNA sequence: TGTGCCAGCAGCCAAGGCACAGGGATCTATGGCTACACCTTC. The V and J genes are TRBV3-1 (or the pseudogene TRBV3-2) and TRBJ1-2, with D maybe TRBD1 (6 bases). Trimming removed 1 base from V and 4 bases from J, with 10 bases in between. CDR1 is LGHDT and CDR2 is YNNKEL in the germline V gene (reference sequence). The CDR3 has 14 amino acids.

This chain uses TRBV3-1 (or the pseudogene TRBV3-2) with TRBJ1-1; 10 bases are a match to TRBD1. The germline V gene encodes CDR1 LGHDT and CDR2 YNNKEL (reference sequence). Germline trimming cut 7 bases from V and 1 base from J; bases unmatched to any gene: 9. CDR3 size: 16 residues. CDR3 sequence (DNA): TGTGCCAGCACCCGGGGACAGGGGTTCTGGAACACTGAAGCTTTCTTT. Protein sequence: CASTRGQGFWNTEAFF.